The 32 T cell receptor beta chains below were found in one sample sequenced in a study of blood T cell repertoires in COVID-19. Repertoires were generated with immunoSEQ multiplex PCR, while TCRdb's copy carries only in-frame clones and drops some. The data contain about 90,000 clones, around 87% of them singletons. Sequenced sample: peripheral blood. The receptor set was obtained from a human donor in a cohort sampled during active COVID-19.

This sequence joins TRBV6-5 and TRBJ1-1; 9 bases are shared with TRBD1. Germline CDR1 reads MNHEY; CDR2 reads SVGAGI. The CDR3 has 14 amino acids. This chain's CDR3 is CPYSPRDRESEAFF. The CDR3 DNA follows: TGTCCCTACTCGCCCCGGGACAGGGAGTCTGAAGCTTTCTTT.

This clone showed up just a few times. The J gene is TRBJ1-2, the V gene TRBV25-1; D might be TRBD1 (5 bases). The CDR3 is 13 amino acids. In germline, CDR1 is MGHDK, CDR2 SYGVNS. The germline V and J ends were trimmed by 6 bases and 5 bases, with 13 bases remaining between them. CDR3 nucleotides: TGTGCCAGCAGGACAGCGGGAAGTTATGGCTACACCTTC. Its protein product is CASRTAGSYGYTF.

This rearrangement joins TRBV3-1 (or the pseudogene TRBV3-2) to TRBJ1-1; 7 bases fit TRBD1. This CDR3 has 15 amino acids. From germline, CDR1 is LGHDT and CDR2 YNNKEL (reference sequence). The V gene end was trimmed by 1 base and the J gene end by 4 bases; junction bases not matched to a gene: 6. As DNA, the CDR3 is TGTGCCAGCAGCCAAGCCACAGGGGCCTTCACTGAAGCTTTCTTT. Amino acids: CASSQATGAFTEAFF.

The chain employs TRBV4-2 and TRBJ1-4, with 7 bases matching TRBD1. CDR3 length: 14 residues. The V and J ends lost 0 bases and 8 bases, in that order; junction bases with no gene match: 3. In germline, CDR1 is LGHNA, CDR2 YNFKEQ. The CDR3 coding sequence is TGTGCCAGCAGCCAAGAGGACAGGAGGGAAAAACTGTTTTTT. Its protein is CASSQEDRREKLFF.

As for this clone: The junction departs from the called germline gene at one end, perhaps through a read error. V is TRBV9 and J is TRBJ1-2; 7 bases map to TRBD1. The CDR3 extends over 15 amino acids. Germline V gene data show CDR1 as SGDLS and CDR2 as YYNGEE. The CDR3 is CASSEGAARVKNQLF. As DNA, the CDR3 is TGTGCCAGCAGCGAGGGGGCAGCCCGGGTCAAGAACCAGCTCTTC.

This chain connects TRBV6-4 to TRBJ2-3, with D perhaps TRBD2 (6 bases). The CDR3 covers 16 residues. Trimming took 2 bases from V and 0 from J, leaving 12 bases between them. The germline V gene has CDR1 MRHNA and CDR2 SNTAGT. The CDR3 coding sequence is TGTGCCAGCAGTGACCGAGGGCGGGGTAGCACAGATACGCAGTATTTT. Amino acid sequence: CASSDRGRGSTDTQYF.

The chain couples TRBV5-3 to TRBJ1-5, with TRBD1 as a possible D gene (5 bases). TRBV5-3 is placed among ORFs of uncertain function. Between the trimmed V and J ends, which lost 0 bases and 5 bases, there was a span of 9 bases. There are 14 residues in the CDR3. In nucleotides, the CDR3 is TGTGCCAGAAGCTTGGTGGCAGGGCATCAGCCCCAGCATTTT. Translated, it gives CARSLVAGHQPQHF.

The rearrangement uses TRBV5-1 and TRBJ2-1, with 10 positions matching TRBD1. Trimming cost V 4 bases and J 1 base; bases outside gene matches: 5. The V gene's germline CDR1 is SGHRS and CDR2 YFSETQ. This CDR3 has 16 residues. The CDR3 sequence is CASSPGQGLSYNEQFF. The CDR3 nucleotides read TGCGCCAGCAGCCCGGGACAGGGGTTGTCCTACAATGAGCAGTTCTTC.

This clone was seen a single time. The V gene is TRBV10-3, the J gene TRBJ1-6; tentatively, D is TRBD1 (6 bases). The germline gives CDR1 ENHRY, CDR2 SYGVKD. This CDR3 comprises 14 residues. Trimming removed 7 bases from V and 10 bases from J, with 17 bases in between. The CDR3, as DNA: TGTGCCATCACGTCAGGGGAGAGAGGGTCACCCCTCCACTTT. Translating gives CAITSGERGSPLHF.

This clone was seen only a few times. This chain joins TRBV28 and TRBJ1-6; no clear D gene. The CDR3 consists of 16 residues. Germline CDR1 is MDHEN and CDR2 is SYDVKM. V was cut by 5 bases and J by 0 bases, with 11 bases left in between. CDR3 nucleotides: TGTGCCAGCAGTAGCGTGGCGAGCTCCTATAATTCACCCCTCCACTTT. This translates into CASSSVASSYNSPLHF. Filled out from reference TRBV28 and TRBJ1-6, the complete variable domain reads DVKVTQSSRYLVKRTGEKVFLECVQDMDHENMFWYRQDPGLGLRLIYFSYDVKMKEKGDIPEGYSVSREKKERFSLILESASTNQTSMYLCASSSVASSYNSPLHFGNGTRLTVT.

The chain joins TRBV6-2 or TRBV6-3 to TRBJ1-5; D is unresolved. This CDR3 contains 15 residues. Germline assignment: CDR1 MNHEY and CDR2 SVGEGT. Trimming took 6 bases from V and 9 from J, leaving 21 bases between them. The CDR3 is CASSDNGRQSGPQHF. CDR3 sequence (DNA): TGTGCCAGCAGCGATAACGGGAGACAATCAGGGCCCCAGCATTTT.

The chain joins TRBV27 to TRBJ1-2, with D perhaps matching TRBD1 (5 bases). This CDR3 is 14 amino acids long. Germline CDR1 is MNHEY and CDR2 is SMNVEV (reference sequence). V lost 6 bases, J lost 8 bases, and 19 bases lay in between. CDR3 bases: TGTGCCAGCAGCCTCGTCTGCAGGGTCAACGGCTACACCTTC. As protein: CASSLVCRVNGYTF.

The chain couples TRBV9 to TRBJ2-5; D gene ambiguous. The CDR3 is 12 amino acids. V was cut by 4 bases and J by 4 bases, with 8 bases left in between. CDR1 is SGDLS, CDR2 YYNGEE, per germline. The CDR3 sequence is CASSPRGETQYF. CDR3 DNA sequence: TGTGCCAGCAGCCCGAGAGGAGAGACCCAGTACTTC.

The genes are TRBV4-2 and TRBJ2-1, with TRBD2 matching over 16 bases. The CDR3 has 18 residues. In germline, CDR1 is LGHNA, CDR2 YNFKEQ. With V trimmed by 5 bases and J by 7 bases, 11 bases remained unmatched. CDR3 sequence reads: CASSARGTSGGERNEQFF. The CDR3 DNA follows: TGTGCCAGCAGCGCGCGTGGGACTAGCGGGGGGGAGCGGAATGAGCAGTTCTTC.

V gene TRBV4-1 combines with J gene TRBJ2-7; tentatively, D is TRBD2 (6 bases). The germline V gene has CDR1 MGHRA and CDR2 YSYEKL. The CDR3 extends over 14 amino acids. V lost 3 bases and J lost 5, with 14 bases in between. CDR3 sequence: CASSQQGPGDEQYF. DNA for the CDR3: TGCGCCAGCAGCCAGCAGGGCCCGGGGGACGAGCAGTACTTC.

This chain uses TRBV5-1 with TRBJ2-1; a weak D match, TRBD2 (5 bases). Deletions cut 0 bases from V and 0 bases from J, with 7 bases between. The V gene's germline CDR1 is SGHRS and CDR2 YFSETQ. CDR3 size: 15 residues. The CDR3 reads CASSLEAASYNEQFF. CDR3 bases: TGCGCCAGCAGCTTGGAAGCGGCCTCCTACAATGAGCAGTTCTTC.

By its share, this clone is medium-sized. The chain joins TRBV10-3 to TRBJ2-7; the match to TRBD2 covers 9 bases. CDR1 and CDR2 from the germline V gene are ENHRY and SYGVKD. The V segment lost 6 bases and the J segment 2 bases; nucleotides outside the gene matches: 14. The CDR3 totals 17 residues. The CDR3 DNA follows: TGTGCCATCAGCTATCCCGCGCGGGGGGGGAATACCTACGAGCAGTACTTC. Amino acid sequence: CAISYPARGGNTYEQYF.

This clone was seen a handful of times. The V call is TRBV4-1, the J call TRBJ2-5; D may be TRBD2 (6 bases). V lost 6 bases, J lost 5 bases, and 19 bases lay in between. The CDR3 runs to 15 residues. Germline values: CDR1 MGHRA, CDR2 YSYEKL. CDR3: CASRGGRGFGETQYF. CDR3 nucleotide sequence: TGCGCCAGCAGAGGAGGTCGGGGGTTTGGTGAGACCCAGTACTTC.

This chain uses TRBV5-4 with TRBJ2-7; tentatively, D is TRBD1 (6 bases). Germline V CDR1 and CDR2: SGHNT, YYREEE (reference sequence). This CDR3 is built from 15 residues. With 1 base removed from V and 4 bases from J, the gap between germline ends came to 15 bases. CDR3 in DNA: TGTGCCAGCAGCTTGCGAGCAGGGGATAGGTACGAGCAGTACTTC. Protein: CASSLRAGDRYEQYF.

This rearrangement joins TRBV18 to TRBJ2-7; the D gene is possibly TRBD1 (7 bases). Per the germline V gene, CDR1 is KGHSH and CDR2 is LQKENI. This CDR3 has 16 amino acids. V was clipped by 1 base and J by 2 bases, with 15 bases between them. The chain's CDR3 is CASSPLRQGGTYEQYF. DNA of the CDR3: TGTGCCAGCTCACCACTAAGGCAGGGGGGAACCTACGAGCAGTACTTC.

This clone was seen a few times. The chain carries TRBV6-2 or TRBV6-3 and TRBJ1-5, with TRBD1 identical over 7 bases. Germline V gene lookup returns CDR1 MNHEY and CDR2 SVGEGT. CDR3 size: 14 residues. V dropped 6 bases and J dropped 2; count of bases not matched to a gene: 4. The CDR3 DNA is TGTGCCAGCAGCCTCGGACAGGGCAATCAGCCCCAGCATTTT. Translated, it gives CASSLGQGNQPQHF.

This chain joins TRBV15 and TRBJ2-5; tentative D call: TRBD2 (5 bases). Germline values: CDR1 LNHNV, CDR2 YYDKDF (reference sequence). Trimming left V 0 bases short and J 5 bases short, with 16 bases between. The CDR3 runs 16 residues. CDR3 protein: CATSRDGSPQRETQYF. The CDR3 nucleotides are TGTGCCACCAGCAGAGATGGGAGTCCTCAGAGGGAGACCCAGTACTTC.

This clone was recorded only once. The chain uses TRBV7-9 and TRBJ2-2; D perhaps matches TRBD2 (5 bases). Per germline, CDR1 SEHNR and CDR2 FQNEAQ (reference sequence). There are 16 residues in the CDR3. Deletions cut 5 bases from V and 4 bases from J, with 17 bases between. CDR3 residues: CASSPRGDRGTGELFF. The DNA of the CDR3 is TGTGCCAGCAGCCCTCGTGGAGATCGGGGCACCGGGGAGCTGTTTTTT.

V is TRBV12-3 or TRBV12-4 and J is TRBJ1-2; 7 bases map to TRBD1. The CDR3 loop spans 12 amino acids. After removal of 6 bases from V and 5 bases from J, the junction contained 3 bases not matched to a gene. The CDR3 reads CASSLGQYGYTF. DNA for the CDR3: TGTGCCAGCAGCCTGGGACAGTATGGCTACACCTTC.

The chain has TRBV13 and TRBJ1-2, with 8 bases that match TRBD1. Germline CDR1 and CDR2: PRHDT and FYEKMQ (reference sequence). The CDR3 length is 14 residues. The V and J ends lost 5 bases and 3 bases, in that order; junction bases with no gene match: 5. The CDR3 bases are TGTGCCAGCAGCCCAGGGGGCGCGGACTATGGCTACACCTTC. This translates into CASSPGGADYGYTF.

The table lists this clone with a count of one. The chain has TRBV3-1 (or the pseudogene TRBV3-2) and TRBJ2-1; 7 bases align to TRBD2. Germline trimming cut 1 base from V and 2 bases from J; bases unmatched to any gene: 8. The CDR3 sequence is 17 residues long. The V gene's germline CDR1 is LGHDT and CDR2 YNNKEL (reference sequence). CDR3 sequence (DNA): TGTGCCAGCAGCCAAGGACTAGCCATGGGCCCCTACAATGAGCAGTTCTTC. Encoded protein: CASSQGLAMGPYNEQFF.

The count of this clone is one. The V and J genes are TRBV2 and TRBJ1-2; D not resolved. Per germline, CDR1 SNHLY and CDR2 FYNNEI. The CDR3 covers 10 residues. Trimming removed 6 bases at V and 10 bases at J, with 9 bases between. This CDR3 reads CASRGGNYTF. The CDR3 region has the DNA TGTGCCAGCAGGGGAGGGAACTACACCTTC. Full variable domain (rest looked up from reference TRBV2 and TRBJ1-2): EPEVTQTPSHQVTQMGQEVILRCVPISNHLYFYWYRQILGQKVEFLVSFYNNEISEKSEIFDDQFSVERPDGSNFTLKIRSTKLEDSAMYFCASRGGNYTFGSGTRLTVV.

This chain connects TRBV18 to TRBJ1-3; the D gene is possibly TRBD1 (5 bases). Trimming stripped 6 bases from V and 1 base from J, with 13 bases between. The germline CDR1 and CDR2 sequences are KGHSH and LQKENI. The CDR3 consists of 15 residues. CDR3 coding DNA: TGTGCCAGCTCGGAACAGGATATGTCTGGAAACACCATATATTTT. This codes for CASSEQDMSGNTIYF.

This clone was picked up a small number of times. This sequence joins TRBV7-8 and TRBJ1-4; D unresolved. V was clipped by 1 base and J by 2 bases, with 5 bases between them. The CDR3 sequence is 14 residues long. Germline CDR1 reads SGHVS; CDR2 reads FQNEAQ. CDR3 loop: CASSLGPTNEKLFF. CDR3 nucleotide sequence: TGTGCCAGCAGCTTAGGGCCTACTAATGAAAAACTGTTTTTT.

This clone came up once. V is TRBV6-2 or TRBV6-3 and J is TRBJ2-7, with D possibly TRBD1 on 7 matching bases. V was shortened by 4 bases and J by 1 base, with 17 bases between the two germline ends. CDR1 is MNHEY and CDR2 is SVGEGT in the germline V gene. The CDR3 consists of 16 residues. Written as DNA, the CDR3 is TGTGCCAGCAGTTCTAGAGGGGGGACAGCGTCCTACGAGCAGTACTTC. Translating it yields CASSSRGGTASYEQYF.

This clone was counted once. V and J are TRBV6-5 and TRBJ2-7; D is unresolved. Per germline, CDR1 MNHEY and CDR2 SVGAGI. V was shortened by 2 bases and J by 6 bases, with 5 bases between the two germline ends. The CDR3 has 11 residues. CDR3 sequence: CASSYHSEQYF. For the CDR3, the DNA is TGTGCCAGCAGTTACCACAGCGAGCAGTACTTC.

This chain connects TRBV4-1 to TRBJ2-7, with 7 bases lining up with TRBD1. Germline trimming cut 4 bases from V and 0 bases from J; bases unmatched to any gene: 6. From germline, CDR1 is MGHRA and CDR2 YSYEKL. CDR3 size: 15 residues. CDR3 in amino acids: CASSPTGASSYEQYF. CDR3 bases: TGCGCCAGCAGCCCAACAGGGGCGAGCTCCTACGAGCAGTACTTC.